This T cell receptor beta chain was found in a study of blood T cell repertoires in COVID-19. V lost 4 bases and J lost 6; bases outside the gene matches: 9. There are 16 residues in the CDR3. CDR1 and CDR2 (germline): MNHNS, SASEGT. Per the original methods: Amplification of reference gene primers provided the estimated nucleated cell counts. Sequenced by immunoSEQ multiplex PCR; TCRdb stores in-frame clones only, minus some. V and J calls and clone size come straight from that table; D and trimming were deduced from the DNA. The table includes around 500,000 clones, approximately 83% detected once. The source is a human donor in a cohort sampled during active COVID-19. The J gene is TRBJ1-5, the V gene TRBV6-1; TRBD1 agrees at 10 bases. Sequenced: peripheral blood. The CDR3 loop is CASSVTGTGVRQPQHF. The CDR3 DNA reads TGTGCCAGCAGTGTTACCGGGACAGGGGTTCGTCAGCCCCAGCATTTT.